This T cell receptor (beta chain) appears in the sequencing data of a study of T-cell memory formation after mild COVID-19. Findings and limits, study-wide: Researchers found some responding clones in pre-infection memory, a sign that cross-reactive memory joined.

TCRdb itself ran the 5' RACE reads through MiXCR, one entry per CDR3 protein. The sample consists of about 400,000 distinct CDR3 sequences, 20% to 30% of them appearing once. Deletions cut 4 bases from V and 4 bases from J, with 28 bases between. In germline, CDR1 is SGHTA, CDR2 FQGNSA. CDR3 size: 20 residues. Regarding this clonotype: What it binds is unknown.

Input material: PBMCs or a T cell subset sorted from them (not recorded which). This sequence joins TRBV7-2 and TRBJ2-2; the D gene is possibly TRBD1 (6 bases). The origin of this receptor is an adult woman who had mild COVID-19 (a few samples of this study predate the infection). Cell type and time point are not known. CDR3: CASSSRDKTGIHHATGELFF. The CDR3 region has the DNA TGTGCCAGCAGCTCCCGAGACAAGACAGGTATCCACCATGCCACCGGGGAGCTGTTTTTT.